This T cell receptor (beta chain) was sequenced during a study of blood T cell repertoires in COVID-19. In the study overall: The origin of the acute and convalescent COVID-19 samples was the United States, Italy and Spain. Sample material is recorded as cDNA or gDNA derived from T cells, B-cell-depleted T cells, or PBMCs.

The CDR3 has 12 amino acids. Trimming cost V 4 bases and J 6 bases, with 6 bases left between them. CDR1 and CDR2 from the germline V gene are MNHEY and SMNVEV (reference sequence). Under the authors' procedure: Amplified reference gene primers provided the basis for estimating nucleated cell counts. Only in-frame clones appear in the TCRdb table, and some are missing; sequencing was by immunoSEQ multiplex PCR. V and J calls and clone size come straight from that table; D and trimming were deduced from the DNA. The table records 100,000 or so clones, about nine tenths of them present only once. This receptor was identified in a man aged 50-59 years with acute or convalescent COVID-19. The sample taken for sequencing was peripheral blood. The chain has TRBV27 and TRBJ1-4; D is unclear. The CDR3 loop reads CASSSADEKLFF. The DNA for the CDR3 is TGTGCCAGCAGTTCGGCGGATGAAAAACTGTTTTTT.